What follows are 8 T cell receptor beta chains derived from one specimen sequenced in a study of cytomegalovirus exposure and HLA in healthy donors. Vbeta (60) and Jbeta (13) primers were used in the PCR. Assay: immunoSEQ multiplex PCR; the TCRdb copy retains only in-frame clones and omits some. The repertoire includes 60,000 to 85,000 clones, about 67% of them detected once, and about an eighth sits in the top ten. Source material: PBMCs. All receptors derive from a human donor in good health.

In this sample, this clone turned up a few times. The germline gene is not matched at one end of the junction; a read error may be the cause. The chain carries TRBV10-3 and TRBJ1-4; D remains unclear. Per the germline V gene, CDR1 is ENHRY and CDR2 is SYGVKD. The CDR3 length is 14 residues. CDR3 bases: TGTGCCAGCAGTGAAGCGGGAGGGAATGAAAAACTGTTTTTT. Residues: CASSEAGGNEKLFF.

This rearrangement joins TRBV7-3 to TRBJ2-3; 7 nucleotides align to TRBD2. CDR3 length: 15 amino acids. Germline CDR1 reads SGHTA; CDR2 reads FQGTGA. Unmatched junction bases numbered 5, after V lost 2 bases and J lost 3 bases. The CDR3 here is CASSLGAGETDTQYF. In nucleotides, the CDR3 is TGTGCCAGCAGCTTAGGGGCGGGAGAAACAGATACGCAGTATTTT.

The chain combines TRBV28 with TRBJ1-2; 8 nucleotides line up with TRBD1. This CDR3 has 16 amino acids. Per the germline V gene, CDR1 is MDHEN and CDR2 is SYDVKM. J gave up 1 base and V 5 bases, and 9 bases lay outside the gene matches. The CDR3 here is CASSLTDRGLNYGYTF. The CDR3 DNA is TGTGCCAGCAGTCTAACCGACAGGGGACTTAACTATGGCTACACCTTC.

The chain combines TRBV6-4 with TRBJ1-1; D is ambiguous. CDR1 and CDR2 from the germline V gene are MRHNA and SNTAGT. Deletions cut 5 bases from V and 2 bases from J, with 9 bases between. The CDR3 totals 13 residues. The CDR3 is CASSPGPNTEAFF. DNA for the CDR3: TGTGCCAGCAGTCCGGGTCCTAACACTGAAGCTTTCTTT.

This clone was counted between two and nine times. In DNA, the CDR3 is TGTGCCAGCAGCGTCAACAATGAGCAGTTCTTC. Protein: CASSVNNEQFF. V is TRBV9 and J is TRBJ2-1; no definite D call. The CDR3 is 11 amino acids. Deletions cut 2 bases from V and 5 bases from J, with 2 bases between. CDR1 SGDLS and CDR2 YYNGEE come from the germline V gene.

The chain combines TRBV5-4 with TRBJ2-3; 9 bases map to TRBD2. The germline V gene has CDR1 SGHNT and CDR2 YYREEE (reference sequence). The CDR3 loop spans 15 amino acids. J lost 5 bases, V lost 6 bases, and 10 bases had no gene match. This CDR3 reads CASTGAGGGGDTQYF. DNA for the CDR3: TGTGCCAGCACTGGAGCGGGAGGCGGAGGAGATACGCAGTATTTT.

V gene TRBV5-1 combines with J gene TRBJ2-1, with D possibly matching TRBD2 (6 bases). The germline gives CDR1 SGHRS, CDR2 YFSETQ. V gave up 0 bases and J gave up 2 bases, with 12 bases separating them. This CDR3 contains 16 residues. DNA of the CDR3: TGCGCCAGCAGCTTGGAGCCCAGCGGGCCCTACAATGAGCAGTTCTTC. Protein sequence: CASSLEPSGPYNEQFF.

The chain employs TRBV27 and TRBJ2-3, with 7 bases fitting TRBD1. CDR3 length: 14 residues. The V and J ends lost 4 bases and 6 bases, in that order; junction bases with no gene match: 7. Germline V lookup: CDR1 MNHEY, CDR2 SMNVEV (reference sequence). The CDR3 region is CASSSWTGRDTQYF. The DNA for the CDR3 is TGTGCCAGCAGTTCATGGACAGGCAGGGATACGCAGTATTTT.